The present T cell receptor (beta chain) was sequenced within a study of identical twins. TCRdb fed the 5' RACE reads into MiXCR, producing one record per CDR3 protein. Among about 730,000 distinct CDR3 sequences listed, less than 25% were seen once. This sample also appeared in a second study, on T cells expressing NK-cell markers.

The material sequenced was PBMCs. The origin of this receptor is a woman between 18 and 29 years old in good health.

Written as DNA, the CDR3 is TGCAGTGCTTCGGGCCCGGGGGCAGATACGCAGTATTTT. Protein sequence: CSASGPGADTQYF. The chain joins TRBV20-1 to TRBJ2-3; tentative D call: TRBD2 (6 bases). Trimming pared 5 bases from V and 4 bases from J, leaving 13 bases between. CDR1 DFQATT and CDR2 SNEGSKA come from the germline V gene (reference sequence). This CDR3 region has 13 residues.